Listed here are 4 T cell receptor beta chains from one sample, sequenced in a study of T cells expressing NK-cell markers. Using the 5' RACE reads, TCRdb records one entry per CDR3 protein without DNA. In total, the table holds a few hundred thousand distinct CDR3 sequences. The source material was blood T cells: a sorted CD56 or NKG2C T cell subset, CD4+ or CD8+ T cells, or bulk PBMC T cells (not recorded which). The receptor set was obtained from a man aged 18 to 69 in good health.

The chain recombines TRBV12-3 or TRBV12-4 with TRBJ2-7; TCRdb selects TRBD1, and the lack of DNA leaves this call unchecked. CDR3 length equals 14 residues. The chain's CDR3 is CASSLTGEIYEQYF.

This rearrangement joins TRBV12-3 or TRBV12-4 to TRBJ1-1. The CDR3 consists of 15 residues. The CDR3 spells CASSLGINSGREAFF.

V gene TRBV27 combines with J gene TRBJ1-1. CDR3 length equals 15 residues. CDR1 is MNHEY and CDR2 is SMNVEV in the germline V gene (reference sequence). The CDR3 reads CASGLRRGWNTEAFF.

This chain connects TRBV7-9 to TRBJ1-3. The CDR3 runs 16 residues. Germline V gives CDR1 SEHNR, CDR2 FQNEAQ (reference sequence). CDR3: CASSLAQPLDGNTIYF. Supplemented by reference TRBV7-9 and TRBJ1-3, the full variable domain reads DTGVSQNPRHKITKRGQNVTFRCDPISEHNRLYWYRQTLGQGPEFLTYFQNEAQLEKSRLLSDRFSAERPKGSFSTLEIQRTEQGDSAMYLCASSLAQPLDGNTIYFGEGSWLTVV.